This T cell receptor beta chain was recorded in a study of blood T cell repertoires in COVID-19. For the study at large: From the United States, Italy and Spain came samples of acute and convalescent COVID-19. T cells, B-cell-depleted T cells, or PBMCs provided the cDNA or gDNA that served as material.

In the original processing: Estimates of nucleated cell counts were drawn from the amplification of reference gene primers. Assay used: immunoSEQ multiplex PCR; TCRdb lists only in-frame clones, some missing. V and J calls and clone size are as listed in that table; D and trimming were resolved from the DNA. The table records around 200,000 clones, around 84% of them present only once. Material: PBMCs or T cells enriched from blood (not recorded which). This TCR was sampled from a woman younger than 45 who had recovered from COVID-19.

CDR3 nucleotide sequence: TGCGCCAGCAGCTCCGTTTCGCGGGACGAGGTGTTTGGCTACACCTTC. It yields the protein CASSSVSRDEVFGYTF. This chain joins TRBV5-1 and TRBJ1-2; perhaps TRBD1 as D (5 bases). The CDR3 extends over 16 amino acids. Germline values: CDR1 SGHRS, CDR2 YFSETQ. V lost 3 bases, J lost 7 bases, and 22 bases lay in between.